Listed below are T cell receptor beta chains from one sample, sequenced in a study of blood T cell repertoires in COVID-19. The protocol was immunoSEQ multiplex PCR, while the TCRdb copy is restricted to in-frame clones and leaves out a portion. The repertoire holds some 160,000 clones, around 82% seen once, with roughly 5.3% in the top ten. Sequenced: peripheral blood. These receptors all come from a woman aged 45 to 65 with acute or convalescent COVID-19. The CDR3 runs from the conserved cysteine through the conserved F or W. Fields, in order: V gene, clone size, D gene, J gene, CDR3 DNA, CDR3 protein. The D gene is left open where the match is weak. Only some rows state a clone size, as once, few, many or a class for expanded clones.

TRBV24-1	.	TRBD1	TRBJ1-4	TGTGCCACCAGTGAAACGGACAGGGGAAAACTGTTTTTT	CATSETDRGKLFF
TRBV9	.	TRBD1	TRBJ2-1	TGTGCCAGCAGGTCCGGACAGGGTAGAGGCAATGAGCAGTTCTTC	CASRSGQGRGNEQFF
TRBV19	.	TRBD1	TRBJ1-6	TGTGCCAGCCACTCGGGACAGTCTAGACCCCTCCACTTT	CASHSGQSRPLHF
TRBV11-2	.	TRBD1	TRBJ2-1	TGTGCCAGCAGCTTACGAGAACCGGGACAGGGCGACAATGAGCAGTTCTTC	CASSLREPGQGDNEQFF
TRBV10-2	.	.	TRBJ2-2	TGCGCCAGCATTGGTGGACAGAACACCGGGGAGCTGTTTTTT	CASIGGQNTGELFF
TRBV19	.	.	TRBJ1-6	TGTGCCAGTAACAGCCCCGCCGGCTATAATTCACCCCTCCACTTT	CASNSPAGYNSPLHF
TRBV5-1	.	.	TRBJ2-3	TGCGCCAGCAGCCAGACAGGGGACTACACAGATACGCAGTATTTT	CASSQTGDYTDTQYF
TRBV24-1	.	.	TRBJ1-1	TGTGCCACCAGTGACCACAGGGACACTGAAGCTTTCTTT	CATSDHRDTEAFF
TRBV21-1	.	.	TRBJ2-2	TGTGCCAGCAGCAATCGGCAGGGAATGACCGGGGAGCTGTTTTTT	CASSNRQGMTGELFF
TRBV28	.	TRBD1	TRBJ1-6	TGTGCCAGCAGTCAAAACAGGGGGCGGGATTCACCCCTCCACTTT	CASSQNRGRDSPLHF
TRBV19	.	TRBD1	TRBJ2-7	TGTGCCAGTAGTCCCGGGACAGGCGTCTCCTACGAGCAGTACTTC	CASSPGTGVSYEQYF
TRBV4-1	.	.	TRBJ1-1	TGCGCCAGCGGAGAGGAACGGGACACTGAAGCTTTCTTT	CASGEERDTEAFF
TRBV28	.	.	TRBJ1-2	TGTGCCAGCAGTGAGAGGGATGGCTACACCTTC	CASSERDGYTF
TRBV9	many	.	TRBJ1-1	TGTGCCAGCAGCGTAGGCACTAACACTGAAGCTTTCTTT	CASSVGTNTEAFF
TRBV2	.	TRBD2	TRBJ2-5	TGTGCCAGCAGTGCACCACTAGCGGGGGTGCAAGAGACCCAGTACTTC	CASSAPLAGVQETQYF
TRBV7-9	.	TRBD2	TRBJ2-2	TGTGCCACAACGAGCGGGGGAAACACCGGGGAGCTGTTTTTT	CATTSGGNTGELFF
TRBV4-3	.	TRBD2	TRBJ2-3	TGCGCCAGCCGCCGTTCGGGGGGTTCTGATACGCAGTATTTT	CASRRSGGSDTQYF
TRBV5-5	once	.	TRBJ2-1	TGTGCCAGCAGCCATCCAGGGGTACAAGATGAGCAGTTCTTC	CASSHPGVQDEQFF
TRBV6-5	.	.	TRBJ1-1	TGTGCCAGCAGATACTTAGAAGCTTTCTTT	CASRYLEAFF
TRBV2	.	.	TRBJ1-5	TGTGCCAGCCGGGGGATCAGTGCCAATCAGCCCCAGCATTTT	CASRGISANQPQHF
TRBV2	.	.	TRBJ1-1	TGTGCCTGGGGGGGGAGGAACACTGAAGCTTTCTTT	CAWGGRNTEAFF
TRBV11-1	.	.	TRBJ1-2	TGTGCCAGCAGCTTCTTCGGCAGGGGTAACTATGGCTACACCTTC	CASSFFGRGNYGYTF